The next 8 T cell receptor beta chains were all read from a single sample in a study of shared clonotypes between healthy human individuals. Method: immunoSEQ multiplex PCR; TCRdb's copy keeps in-frame clones and lacks some. The sample holds about 2.4 million clones, around 94% seen once. The source material was naive CD4+ T cells sorted from blood. Sample subset: CD45RA+ positively selected. All receptors derive from a man between 18 and 29 years old in good health.

The J gene is TRBJ2-7, the V gene TRBV20-1; perhaps TRBD2 as D (7 bases). Germline loops: CDR1 DFQATT, CDR2 SNEGSKA (reference sequence). The ends were cut back, 3 bases at V and 6 bases at J, with 9 bases in the middle. This CDR3 comprises 11 residues. The CDR3, as DNA: TGCAGTGCTAGCGGGGGGCTCGAGCAGTACTTC. It specifies CSASGGLEQYF.

As concerns this clone: The sample holds other DNA sequences that translate to the same CDR3. This chain uses TRBV6-5 with TRBJ1-1, with D uncertain. Germline CDR1 is MNHEY and CDR2 is SVGAGI. CDR3 length: 14 amino acids. The V end was cut by 2 bases, the J end by 0 bases, with 7 bases between. This chain's CDR3 is CASSYRAVNTEAFF. In DNA, the CDR3 is TGTGCCAGCAGTTACCGGGCAGTGAACACTGAAGCTTTCTTT.

The chain couples TRBV5-1 to TRBJ2-7; 7 bases map to TRBD1. Germline CDR1 SGHRS, CDR2 YFSETQ. This CDR3 is 15 amino acids long. V shed 4 bases, J shed 2 bases, and the junction held 9 bases outside the gene matches. This CDR3 reads CASSRTKTGAYEQYF. DNA for the CDR3: TGCGCCAGCAGCCGAACGAAAACAGGGGCCTACGAGCAGTACTTC.

This clone turned up a few times. The chain combines TRBV4-2 with TRBJ2-3, with TRBD2 identical over 10 bases. The CDR3 loop spans 15 amino acids. V was clipped by 3 bases and J by 6 bases; unmatched bases: 6. In germline, CDR1 is LGHNA, CDR2 YNFKEQ. The CDR3 protein is CASSHAGTSEDTQYF. The CDR3 DNA reads as TGTGCCAGCAGCCATGCCGGGACTAGCGAGGATACGCAGTATTTT.

The chain employs TRBV6-5 and TRBJ2-7, with 10 nucleotides matching TRBD1. The CDR3 is 14 residues long. V shed 6 bases, J shed 2 bases, and the junction held 4 bases outside the gene matches. Germline V gene lookup returns CDR1 MNHEY and CDR2 SVGAGI. The chain's CDR3 is CASRGQGQTYEQYF. The CDR3 DNA is TGTGCCAGCAGGGGACAGGGGCAAACCTACGAGCAGTACTTC.

On this clone itself: In the same sample, other DNA sequences code for this CDR3. The V call is TRBV18, the J call TRBJ2-3; D ambiguous. The V and J ends lost 0 bases and 6 bases respectively, with 7 bases between them. Germline CDR1 reads KGHSH; CDR2 reads LQKENI. This CDR3 spans 13 amino acids. The CDR3 here is CASSPPSVDTQYF. CDR3 DNA: TGTGCCAGCTCACCACCGTCTGTCGATACGCAGTATTTT. Filled out from reference TRBV18 and TRBJ2-3, the complete variable domain reads NAGVMQNPRHLVRRRGQEARLRCSPMKGHSHVYWYRQLPEEGLKFMVYLQKENIIDESGMPKERFSAEFPKEGPSILRIQQVVRGDSAAYFCASSPPSVDTQYFGPGTRLTVL.

The chain carries TRBV6-5 and TRBJ1-1; D not resolved. Per germline, CDR1 MNHEY and CDR2 SVGAGI. Trimming cost V 4 bases and J 1 base, with 7 bases left between them. This CDR3 is 13 amino acids long. CDR3 loop: CASSFGPNTEAFF. The CDR3 DNA follows: TGTGCCAGCAGTTTCGGGCCGAACACTGAAGCTTTCTTT.

The chain links TRBV4-1 to TRBJ1-6; D gene uncertain. This CDR3 has 18 amino acids. Germline V CDR1 and CDR2: MGHRA, YSYEKL. V gave up 0 bases and J gave up 1 base, with 13 bases separating them. The CDR3 coding sequence is TGCGCCAGCAGCCAAGATGGACCTCCACCGTCCTATAATTCACCCCTCCACTTT. Encoded protein: CASSQDGPPPSYNSPLHF.